The T cell receptor (beta chain) under discussion was sequenced for a study of cytomegalovirus exposure and HLA in healthy donors. On the study more broadly: A prior analysis found 95 million to 140 million unique TCR beta sequences from 150 million to 200 million T cells. The Caucasian-associated ancestry cluster contained 81% of the approximately 400 genotyped donors.

This CDR3 comprises 15 residues. Germline assignment: CDR1 SGHVS and CDR2 FQNEAQ. Trimming pared 1 base from V and 0 bases from J, leaving 6 bases between. Study-wide results and limits: Across donors, presence/absence analyses took sequencing depth to be roughly uniform.

In this sample, this clone turned up a few times. Its antigen is not identified. This PCR relied on a set of 60 Vbeta primers and 13 Jbeta primers. TCRdb keeps only in-frame clones here, not all; method: immunoSEQ multiplex PCR. Of about 170,000 clones listed, more than 75% are singletons. V gene TRBV7-8 combines with J gene TRBJ1-4, with no clear D. This clonotype was sampled from a man aged 25-40 years in good health and CMV-seropositive. The material sequenced was PBMCs. The DNA of the CDR3 is TGTGCCAGCAGCTTAGGGGAGTCAACTAATGAAAAACTGTTTTTT. Its protein is CASSLGESTNEKLFF. Full variable domain (rest looked up from reference TRBV7-8 and TRBJ1-4): GAGVSQSPRYKVAKRGQDVALRCDPISGHVSLFWYQQALGQGPEFLTYFQNEAQLDKSGLPSDRFFAERPEGSVSTLKIQRTQQEDSAVYLCASSLGESTNEKLFFGSGTQLSVL.